Shown below are 2 T cell receptor beta chains from a single sample sequenced in a study of T-cell memory formation after mild COVID-19. TCRdb fed the 5' RACE reads into MiXCR, producing one record per CDR3 protein. The sample holds 250,000 to 300,000 distinct CDR3 sequences, 16% seen once. Sequenced: PBMCs or a T cell subset sorted from them (not recorded which). All receptors come from a man younger than 35 who had mild COVID-19 (a few samples of this study predate the infection). Cell type and time point are not known.

This clonotype was detected ten times or more. The chain couples TRBV19 to TRBJ2-5; D is undetermined. V shed 3 bases and J shed 5 bases, with 10 bases lying between them. Germline CDR1 is LNHDA and CDR2 is SQIVND (reference sequence). The CDR3 totals 13 residues. Here the CDR3 reads CASSIGGIETQYF. Written as DNA, the CDR3 is TGTGCCAGTAGTATTGGTGGGATTGAGACCCAGTACTTC.

This chain uses TRBV20-1 with TRBJ1-1; 9 bases align to TRBD1. The CDR3 contains 16 residues. The V gene's germline CDR1 is DFQATT and CDR2 SNEGSKA (reference sequence). With V trimmed by 2 bases and J by 0 bases, 7 bases remained unmatched. Here the CDR3 reads CSARLLRDRVNTEAFF. In DNA, the CDR3 is TGCAGTGCTAGACTTCTACGGGACAGGGTGAACACTGAAGCTTTCTTT.